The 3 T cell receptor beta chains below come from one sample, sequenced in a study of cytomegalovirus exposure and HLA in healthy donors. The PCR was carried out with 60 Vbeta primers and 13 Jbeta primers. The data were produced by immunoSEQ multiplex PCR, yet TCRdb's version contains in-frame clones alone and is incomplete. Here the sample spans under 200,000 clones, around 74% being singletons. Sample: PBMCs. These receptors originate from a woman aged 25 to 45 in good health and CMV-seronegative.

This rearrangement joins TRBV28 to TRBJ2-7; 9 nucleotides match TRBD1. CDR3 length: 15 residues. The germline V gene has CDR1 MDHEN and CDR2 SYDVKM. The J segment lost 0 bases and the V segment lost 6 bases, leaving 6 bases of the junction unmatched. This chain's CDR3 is CASRFGTGLSYEQYF. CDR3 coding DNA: TGTGCCAGCAGGTTCGGGACAGGGCTCTCCTACGAGCAGTACTTC.

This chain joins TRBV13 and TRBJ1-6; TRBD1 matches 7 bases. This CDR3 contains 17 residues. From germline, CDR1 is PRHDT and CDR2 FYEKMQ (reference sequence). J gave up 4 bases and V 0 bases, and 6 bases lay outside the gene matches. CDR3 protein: CASSLGLPGQYNSPLHF. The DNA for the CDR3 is TGTGCCAGCAGCTTAGGCCTCCCGGGACAGTATAATTCACCCCTCCACTTT.

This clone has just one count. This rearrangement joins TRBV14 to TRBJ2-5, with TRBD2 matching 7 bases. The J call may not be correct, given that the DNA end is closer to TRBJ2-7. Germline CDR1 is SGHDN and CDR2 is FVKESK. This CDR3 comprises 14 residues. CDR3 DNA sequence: TGTGCCAGCAGCCAAGGCCAGGGAGGGTACGAGCAGTACTTC. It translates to CASSQGQGGYEQYF.